This note documents a single T cell receptor (beta chain) sequence. This sample was taken from a study of OX40 agonist ivuxolimab in advanced cancers. Study-wide context: Patients got intravenous ivuxolimab at 0.01 to 10 mg/kg every 2 weeks.

Here immunoSEQ multiplex PCR was the method, and the copy in TCRdb shows in-frame clones only, minus some. In the table there are some 10,000 clones, less than 80% of which are singletons. The CDR3 totals 14 residues. Trimming took off 7 bases at V and 6 bases at J, with 19 bases between the two ends. Germline V CDR1 and CDR2: SEHNR, FQNEAQ (reference sequence). This sample comprised CD4+ or CD8+ T cells sorted from blood, obtained in a trial of the OX40 agonist ivuxolimab. V is TRBV7-9 and J is TRBJ2-7, with TRBD2 as a possible D gene (5 bases). The sequence was obtained from an adult with an advanced solid tumor such as melanoma, head and neck, liver or kidney cancer. CDR3 DNA sequence: TGTGCCAGCACCGAGACCGGGGAACCCTTCGAGCAGTACTTC. Amino acid sequence: CASTETGEPFEQYF.